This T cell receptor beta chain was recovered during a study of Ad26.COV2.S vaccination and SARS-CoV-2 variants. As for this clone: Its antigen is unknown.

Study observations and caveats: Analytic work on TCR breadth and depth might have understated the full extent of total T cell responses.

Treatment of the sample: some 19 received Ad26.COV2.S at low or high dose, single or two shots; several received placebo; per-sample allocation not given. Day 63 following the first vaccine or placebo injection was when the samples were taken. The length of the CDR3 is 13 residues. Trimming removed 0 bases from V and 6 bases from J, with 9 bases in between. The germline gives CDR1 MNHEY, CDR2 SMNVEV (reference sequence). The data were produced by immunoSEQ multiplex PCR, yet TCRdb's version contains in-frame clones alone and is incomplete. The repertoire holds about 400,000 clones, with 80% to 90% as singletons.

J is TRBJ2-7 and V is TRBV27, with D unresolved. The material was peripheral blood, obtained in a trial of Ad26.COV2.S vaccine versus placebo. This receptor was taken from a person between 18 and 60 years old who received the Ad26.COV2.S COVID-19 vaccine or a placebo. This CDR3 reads CASSLSGYGEQYF. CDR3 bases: TGTGCCAGCAGTTTATCAGGGTATGGCGAGCAGTACTTC.